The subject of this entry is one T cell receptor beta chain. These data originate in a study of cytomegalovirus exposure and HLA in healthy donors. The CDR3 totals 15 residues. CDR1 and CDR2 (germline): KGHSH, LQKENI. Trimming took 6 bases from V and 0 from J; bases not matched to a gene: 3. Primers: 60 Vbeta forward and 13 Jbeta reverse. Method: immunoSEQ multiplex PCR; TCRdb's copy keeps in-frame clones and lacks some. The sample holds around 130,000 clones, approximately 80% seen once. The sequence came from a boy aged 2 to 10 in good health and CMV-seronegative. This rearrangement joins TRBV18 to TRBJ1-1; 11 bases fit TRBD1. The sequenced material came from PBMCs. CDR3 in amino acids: CASSPDRGLNTEAFF. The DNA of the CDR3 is TGTGCCAGCTCTCCGGACAGGGGGCTGAACACTGAAGCTTTCTTT.